This T cell receptor beta chain was found in a study of cytomegalovirus exposure and HLA in healthy donors. Here immunoSEQ multiplex PCR was the method, and the copy in TCRdb shows in-frame clones only, minus some. The data show tens of thousands of clones, approximately 96% seen once. Trimming took 4 bases from V and 5 from J, leaving 14 bases between them. The CDR3 covers 15 residues. CDR1 and CDR2 from the germline V gene are MGHRA and YSYEKL. This receptor was identified in a man between 18 and 29 years old in good health and CMV-seronegative. The chain combines TRBV4-1 with TRBJ1-4, with D perhaps TRBD1 (6 bases). Sequencing was done on a sample of PBMCs. CDR3 protein: CASSPKQGANEKLFF. The CDR3 DNA follows: TGCGCCAGCAGCCCCAAACAGGGAGCAAATGAAAAACTGTTTTTT.